One and the same sample provided the 26 T cell receptor beta chains below, sequenced in a study of blood T cell repertoires in COVID-19 (dated by TCRdb to 2018 to 2021). Library method: the immunoSEQ multiplex PCR assay. The clones in this table, taken by TCRdb from immuneACCESS, are in-frame only. Not every clone is retained; where verified, under half of the shortfall comes from an unresolved V gene, and the cause of the rest is unknown. Across this sample there are some 70,000 clones, with 80% to 90% seen only once. The ten largest account for 5.5% to 8.5% of the sample. Material for sequencing was peripheral blood. These receptors were collected from a woman of 80 years or more with active COVID-19.

J is TRBJ1-4 and V is TRBV5-4; D uncertain. The V gene's germline CDR1 is SGHNT and CDR2 YYREEE (reference sequence). The CDR3 runs to 14 residues. V shed 4 bases and J shed 5 bases, with 12 bases lying between them. The CDR3 coding sequence is TGTGCCAGCAGCATGGCAGCGAGAAATGAAAAACTGTTTTTT. Amino acids: CASSMAARNEKLFF.

The chain links TRBV18 to TRBJ2-7; D might be TRBD2 (6 bases). The CDR3 spans 17 residues. In germline, CDR1 is KGHSH, CDR2 LQKENI. Trimming removed 0 bases from V and 3 bases from J, with 18 bases in between. The CDR3 region has the DNA TGTGCCAGCTCACCACCGGTCCCGCGGGACGGATTCTACGAGCAGTACTTC. Encoded protein: CASSPPVPRDGFYEQYF.

The chain combines TRBV7-2 with TRBJ1-5, with D possibly matching TRBD1 (6 bases). This CDR3 comprises 15 residues. The germline V gene encodes CDR1 SGHTA and CDR2 FQGNSA. V dropped 1 base and J dropped 4 bases, with 11 bases sitting between them. CDR3 amino acids: CASSLDRAVNQPQHF. For the CDR3, the DNA is TGTGCCAGCAGCTTAGACAGGGCAGTTAATCAGCCCCAGCATTTT.

V and J are TRBV13 and TRBJ1-4; TRBD1 is a possible D gene (5 bases). Germline V gives CDR1 PRHDT, CDR2 FYEKMQ (reference sequence). This CDR3 has 17 amino acids. Trimming removed 4 bases from V and 2 bases from J, with 17 bases in between. The CDR3 DNA follows: TGTGCCAGCAGCTCCCGGGGGGGTGAGCCGACTAATGAAAAACTGTTTTTT. This codes for CASSSRGGEPTNEKLFF.

V usage is TRBV2 and J usage is TRBJ2-1; possible D gene TRBD2, 6 bases. Deletions cut 5 bases from V and 7 bases from J, with 9 bases between. This CDR3 contains 12 residues. Germline CDR1 reads SNHLY; CDR2 reads FYNNEI. This CDR3 is CASSRLVNEQFF. The CDR3 nucleotides are TGTGCCAGCAGTCGACTAGTAAATGAGCAGTTCTTC. The entire variable domain, with the rest obtained from reference TRBV2 and TRBJ2-1, is as follows: EPEVTQTPSHQVTQMGQEVILRCVPISNHLYFYWYRQILGQKVEFLVSFYNNEISEKSEIFDDQFSVERPDGSNFTLKIRSTKLEDSAMYFCASSRLVNEQFFGPGTRLTVL.

The rearrangement uses TRBV6-4 and TRBJ1-2; TRBD1 aligns across 8 bases. Unmatched junction bases numbered 10, after V lost 6 bases and J lost 4 bases. Germline V lookup: CDR1 MRHNA, CDR2 SNTAGT. The CDR3 is 15 residues long. The CDR3 DNA sequence: TGTGCCAGCAGCCAATCCCGACAGGGGACCTATGGCTACACCTTC. Translating gives CASSQSRQGTYGYTF.

This clone was recorded only once. J is TRBJ2-6 and V is TRBV11-3; a weak D match, TRBD1 (6 bases). This CDR3 has 17 amino acids. Trimming cost V 1 base and J 0 bases, with 10 bases left between them. CDR1 SGHNT and CDR2 YENEEA come from the germline V gene. The CDR3 protein is CASSLGTAYSGANVLTF. In DNA form, the CDR3 reads TGTGCCAGCAGCTTAGGGACAGCGTACTCTGGGGCCAACGTCCTGACTTTC.

The chain has TRBV4-2 and TRBJ2-3; TRBD2 might be the D (5 bases). V was pared by 5 bases and J by 1 base, with 16 bases between. This CDR3 region has 16 residues. Germline CDR1 is LGHNA and CDR2 is YNFKEQ. The CDR3 DNA is TGTGCCAGCAGCTCGACCCGGCGGGTAGGCACAGATACGCAGTATTTT. Translating gives CASSSTRRVGTDTQYF.

The chain carries TRBV28 and TRBJ2-7; maybe TRBD1 (5 bases). V was trimmed by 6 bases and J by 11 bases, leaving 14 bases between them. Germline V CDR1 and CDR2: MDHEN, SYDVKM. The CDR3 runs to 11 residues. The CDR3 region is CASRSRSGKYF. Here the CDR3 DNA reads TGTGCCAGCAGATCCCGGTCAGGGAAGTACTTC. The variable domain in full, completed from reference TRBV28 and TRBJ2-7, reads DVKVTQSSRYLVKRTGEKVFLECVQDMDHENMFWYRQDPGLGLRLIYFSYDVKMKEKGDIPEGYSVSREKKERFSLILESASTNQTSMYLCASRSRSGKYFGPGTRLTVT.

This clone occurred once. This chain links TRBV7-9 with TRBJ1-3; D not certain. This CDR3 comprises 17 residues. In germline, CDR1 is SEHNR, CDR2 FQNEAQ (reference sequence). V was clipped by 1 base and J by 0 bases, with 13 bases between them. This chain's CDR3 is CASSLDGGRPSGNTIYF. The CDR3 nucleotides are TGTGCCAGCAGCTTAGACGGCGGGCGGCCCTCTGGAAACACCATATATTTT.

The rearrangement uses TRBV6-5 and TRBJ2-1, with 10 bases aligning to TRBD1. The CDR3 has 14 residues. Losses at the gene ends were 4 bases for V and 8 bases for J; bases not matched to a gene: 5. Germline V CDR1 and CDR2: MNHEY, SVGAGI. The CDR3 sequence: CASSSGTGVDEQFF. DNA of the CDR3: TGTGCCAGCAGTTCCGGGACAGGGGTCGATGAGCAGTTCTTC.

The rearrangement joins TRBV9 to TRBJ2-7; 11 bases are a match to TRBD2. V lost 4 bases and J lost 1; bases outside the gene matches: 7. CDR3 length equals 16 residues. Germline V lookup: CDR1 SGDLS, CDR2 YYNGEE. The CDR3 nucleotides read TGTGCCAGCAGCCAGGGGTTAGCGGGAGGGTCCTACGAGCAGTACTTC. Amino acids: CASSQGLAGGSYEQYF.

This clone was seen only a few times. The V gene is TRBV6-5, the J gene TRBJ2-7; weak D call: TRBD1 (6 bases). Germline CDR1 and CDR2: MNHEY and SVGAGI. The V and J ends lost 6 bases and 4 bases respectively, with 19 bases between them. The CDR3 sequence is 15 residues long. The CDR3 loop is CASSQVGGVGYEQYF. The CDR3 nucleotides are TGTGCCAGCAGCCAAGTAGGGGGAGTCGGGTACGAGCAGTACTTC.

This chain links TRBV18 with TRBJ2-2, with 7 bases lining up with TRBD2. Germline V gene data show CDR1 as KGHSH and CDR2 as LQKENI. Trimming at V came to 6 bases and at J to 3 bases, leaving 10 bases not matched to a gene. CDR3 length equals 16 residues. The CDR3 spells CASSPRAGVDTGELFF. The CDR3 DNA reads as TGTGCCAGCTCTCCGCGGGCGGGAGTTGACACCGGGGAGCTGTTTTTT.

The V call is TRBV18, the J call TRBJ1-1; TRBD1 aligns across 10 bases. V shed 3 bases and J 4 bases; nucleotides not matched to a gene: 8. The CDR3 has 16 residues. Germline V gene sequence: CDR1 KGHSH, CDR2 LQKENI. DNA of the CDR3: TGTGCCAGCTCACCGCCGGGACAGGGGACCCGCACTGAAGCTTTCTTT. This sequence encodes CASSPPGQGTRTEAFF.

The J gene is TRBJ1-1, the V gene TRBV4-2; D unresolved. Per the germline V gene, CDR1 is LGHNA and CDR2 is YNFKEQ. V was clipped by 1 base and J by 11 bases, with 11 bases between them. The length of the CDR3 is 12 residues. CDR3 region: CASSQGGSHAFF. CDR3 bases: TGTGCCAGCAGCCAAGGAGGGTCTCATGCTTTCTTT.

CDR3 region: CASSLGGSQETQYF. The CDR3, as DNA: TGCGCCAGCAGCTTGGGCGGCAGCCAAGAGACCCAGTACTTC. This chain connects TRBV5-1 to TRBJ2-5, with no clear D. Germline V gene sequence: CDR1 SGHRS, CDR2 YFSETQ. The CDR3 runs to 14 residues. Trimming left V 0 bases short and J 1 base short, with 7 bases between.

The chain employs TRBV19 and TRBJ2-1; 7 bases map to TRBD2. The CDR3 is made up of 17 amino acids. The germline V gene encodes CDR1 LNHDA and CDR2 SQIVND (reference sequence). Losses at the gene ends were 10 bases for V and 6 bases for J; bases not matched to a gene: 21. The CDR3 region has the DNA TGTGCCAAGCCGGAAAAAACTAGCGTTAGTTTTGGCAATGAGCAGTTCTTC. Translated, it gives CAKPEKTSVSFGNEQFF.

The genes are TRBV15 and TRBJ1-2; D not resolved. CDR3 length equals 13 residues. Germline-derived CDR1 and CDR2 are LNHNV and YYDKDF (reference sequence). V was pared by 0 bases and J by 5 bases, with 7 bases between. The CDR3: CATSRDLSYGYTF. CDR3 bases: TGTGCCACCAGCAGAGATCTGAGTTATGGCTACACCTTC.

This clone was detected only once. The chain has TRBV7-2 and TRBJ2-1; D is possibly TRBD1 (6 bases). Looked up from germline, CDR1 is SGHTA and CDR2 is FQGNSA. Trimming pared 4 bases from V and 2 bases from J, leaving 6 bases between. The CDR3 has 13 amino acids. CDR3 in DNA: TGTGCCAGCAGCTCAGGGGCCTACAATGAGCAGTTCTTC. This translates into CASSSGAYNEQFF.

The chain has TRBV19 and TRBJ2-1; the match to TRBD1 covers 8 bases. Germline trimming cut 5 bases from V and 9 bases from J; bases unmatched to any gene: 3. CDR1 and CDR2 from the germline V gene are LNHDA and SQIVND (reference sequence). CDR3 length: 12 amino acids. CDR3 nucleotides: TGTGCCAGTAGTCCAACAGGGGGTGAGCAGTTCTTC. Translating it yields CASSPTGGEQFF. Together with reference TRBV19 and TRBJ2-1, the CDR3 gives the full variable domain: DGGITQSPKYLFRKEGQNVTLSCEQNLNHDAMYWYRQDPGQGLRLIYYSQIVNDFQKGDIAEGYSVSREKKESFPLTVTSAQKNPTAFYLCASSPTGGEQFFGPGTRLTVL.

The chain combines TRBV9 with TRBJ1-2, with 8 bases lining up with TRBD1. J was trimmed by 4 bases and V by 3 bases; bases with no gene match: 11. Germline-derived CDR1 and CDR2 are SGDLS and YYNGEE. This CDR3 has 16 amino acids. CDR3 region: CASSGDFSGGSYGYTF. In DNA, the CDR3 is TGTGCCAGCAGCGGAGACTTTTCAGGGGGCAGCTATGGCTACACCTTC.

The chain links TRBV9 to TRBJ2-5, with D possibly matching TRBD2 (6 bases). The V end was cut by 4 bases, the J end by 4 bases, with 17 bases between. From germline, CDR1 is SGDLS and CDR2 YYNGEE. The CDR3 runs 15 residues. The CDR3 is CASSQAQVGGETQYF. CDR3 nucleotide sequence: TGTGCCAGCAGCCAAGCCCAAGTGGGGGGAGAGACCCAGTACTTC.

This chain joins TRBV9 and TRBJ1-4; the D is unclear. The CDR3 extends over 15 amino acids. V was pared by 3 bases and J by 4 bases, with 13 bases between. Germline loops: CDR1 SGDLS, CDR2 YYNGEE. CDR3 bases: TGTGCCAGCAGCGGTACACCTTTCAATAATGAAAAACTGTTTTTT. Amino acids: CASSGTPFNNEKLFF. Full variable domain (outside the CDR3, taken from reference TRBV9 and TRBJ1-4): DSGVTQTPKHLITATGQRVTLRCSPRSGDLSVYWYQQSLDQGLQFLIQYYNGEERAKGNILERFSAQQFPDLHSELNLSSLELGDSALYFCASSGTPFNNEKLFFGSGTQLSVL.

The table lists this clone with a count of one. The chain recombines TRBV11-2 with TRBJ2-3; 10 bases line up with TRBD1. V lost 5 bases and J lost 3; bases outside the gene matches: 8. From germline, CDR1 is SGHAT and CDR2 FQNNGV. The CDR3 extends over 16 amino acids. This CDR3 reads CASSPGQGPGTDTQYF. CDR3 in DNA: TGTGCCAGCAGCCCGGGACAGGGGCCGGGGACAGATACGCAGTATTTT.

The chain is built from TRBV6-5 and TRBJ2-2; the D gene is possibly TRBD1 (6 bases). Germline V gene sequence: CDR1 MNHEY, CDR2 SVGAGI. V was clipped by 8 bases and J by 3 bases, with 13 bases between them. There are 14 residues in the CDR3. The DNA for the CDR3 is TGTGCCAGCGGCCTTTACAGGGACACCGGGGAGCTGTTTTTT. Protein product: CASGLYRDTGELFF.